This TCR beta chain was documented in a study of cytomegalovirus exposure and HLA in healthy donors (dated by TCRdb to about 2017). The study in broad terms: According to a later analysis, the approximately 120 validation repertoires were produced on the same platform as the approximately 690 repertoires of the first cohort. The study aimed to test whether signatures of past pathogen exposure could be identified by cataloging public T cell receptors. Besides the first cohort of under 700 subjects, a separate validation cohort made up of roughly 130 different subjects was used. High-throughput TCR immunosequencing, statistical association of individual TCRs with disease status, and machine learning were combined to predict cytomegalovirus infection status.

On this clone: Its antigen is unknown. Nothing much larger sits one base from this clone, and base qualities are not available.

The protocol used for the library was the immunoSEQ multiplex PCR assay. The paper's processing steps were these. A statistical classification framework was built to diagnose cytomegalovirus status from the catalog of TCR beta chain sequences. TCRdb's version of the immuneACCESS table is confined to in-frame rearrangements and falls short of the full clone set. An unresolved V gene accounts for under half of the shortfall where checked; the remainder is of unknown origin. The DNA was the basis for D and trimming; V, J and clone size are from that table. For this sample the table gives 150,000 to 200,000 clones, of which roughly 82% were detected only once. The ten largest account for 6% to 9% of the sample. The full study reports these points: While some public TCRs were present in many individuals, most TCR sequences turned up only very rarely across donors. The study gave a list of some 150 TCR beta chains associated with cytomegalovirus. Cytomegalovirus status was reported to be diagnosed by the classifier with high specificity and sensitivity in both the original and validation cohorts. According to the authors, the approach could potentially be generalized to other disease states and immunological phenotypes. The validation cohort had no HLA typing available for a later analysis, so co-occurrence within that cohort was assessed over all 120 or so repertoires. In vitro tests confirmed that a few of the cytomegalovirus-associated TCR beta chains recognize cytomegalovirus antigens. A later analysis found that TCRs clustered in the first cohort also tended to co-occur in the roughly 120 validation repertoires, with roughly 95% of cluster scores above 0.

The donors were included in the validation cohort of 120 subjects, a group kept apart from the approximately 670-subject first cohort. V lost 2 bases and J lost 0 bases; the stretch between them is 9 bases long. From the cysteine up to the phenylalanine, the CDR3 has a length of 14 residues. Solely the CDR3 DNA is kept, with 42 bases framed from the first base. Reading the germline V gene (reference sequence) gives CDR1 GTSNPN and CDR2 SVGIG. Source material: PBMCs. Rearrangement joined TRBV30 to TRBJ2-3; the D gene is perhaps TRBD2, on 6 matching bases. The sequence came from a man younger than 35 in good health and CMV-seropositive. The nucleotides read TGTGCCTGGAGTAGGAGGGGAAGCACAGATACGCAGTATTTT. This gives the protein CAWSRRGSTDTQYF.